This note documents a single TCR beta chain sequence. This specimen comes from a study of blood T cell repertoires in COVID-19. Study information: Samples came from the United States, Italy and Spain, spanning acute and convalescent COVID-19.

Original processing methods: How many nucleated cells were present was estimated from reference gene primer amplification. Repertoires were generated with immunoSEQ multiplex PCR, while TCRdb's copy carries only in-frame clones and drops some. That table furnishes V, J and clone size, whereas the DNA furnished D and trimming. The sample records 200,000 to 300,000 clones, about nine tenths being singletons. Germline lookup yields CDR1 SEHNR and CDR2 FQNEAQ (reference sequence). The length of the CDR3 is 15 residues. Losses at the gene ends were 4 bases for V and 9 bases for J; bases not matched to a gene: 8.

The sequencing sample was made of peripheral blood. The clonotype was recovered from a man in his 60s who had recovered from COVID-19. The chain employs TRBV7-9 and TRBJ1-6; 8 bases are a match to TRBD1. The CDR3, as DNA: TGTGCCAGCAGCTCCGGACAGGGAGAGGGTTCACCCCTCCACTTT. Protein sequence: CASSSGQGEGSPLHF. Full variable domain (outside the CDR3, taken from reference TRBV7-9 and TRBJ1-6): DTGVSQNPRHKITKRGQNVTFRCDPISEHNRLYWYRQTLGQGPEFLTYFQNEAQLEKSRLLSDRFSAERPKGSFSTLEIQRTEQGDSAMYLCASSSGQGEGSPLHFGNGTRLTVT.